This T cell receptor (beta chain) was recorded in a study of blood T cell repertoires in COVID-19. Clones were read by immunoSEQ multiplex PCR, and TCRdb kept only the in-frame ones, dropping some. The sample holds more than 150,000 clones, around nine tenths seen once. The CDR3 sequence is 15 residues long. Germline CDR1 and CDR2: SNHLY and FYNNEI. Germline trimming cut 6 bases from V and 4 bases from J; bases unmatched to any gene: 8. This TCR came from a woman between 65 and 79 years old with acute or convalescent COVID-19. Sequenced: peripheral blood. This sequence joins TRBV2 and TRBJ2-2, with 7 nucleotides matching TRBD2. The CDR3: CASRAPGLSTGELFF. CDR3 nucleotide sequence: TGTGCCAGCAGAGCCCCGGGACTATCCACCGGGGAGCTGTTTTTT.